This T cell receptor beta chain was retrieved from a study of blood T cell repertoires in COVID-19. Study summary: Samples representing acute and convalescent COVID-19 were sourced from the United States, Italy and Spain. T cells, B-cell-depleted T cells, or PBMCs provided the cDNA or gDNA that served as material.

Original handling: Estimation of nucleated cell counts relied on the amplification of reference gene primers. The assay was immunoSEQ multiplex PCR, and TCRdb's table has in-frame clones only and misses some. The DNA was the basis for D and trimming; V, J and clone size are from that table. The sample lists about 120,000 clones; about 90% were seen once. From germline, CDR1 is MGHDK and CDR2 SYGVNS. The CDR3 is 15 residues long. Trimming took 4 bases from V and 2 from J, leaving 12 bases between them. This TCR was recovered from a woman in her sixties or seventies with acute or convalescent COVID-19. The rearrangement uses TRBV25-1 and TRBJ1-3; possibly TRBD1 for D (6 bases). Sequenced: peripheral blood. The DNA of the CDR3 is TGTGCCAGCAGTGGAATAGGGGGAACTGGAAACACCATATATTTT. It encodes CASSGIGGTGNTIYF.